These 28 T cell receptor beta chains came from one sample sequenced in a study of T cell responses to AZD1222 COVID-19 vaccine. Produced via immunoSEQ multiplex PCR; TCRdb's table is partial and in-frame only. In the table there are more than 100,000 clones, about nine tenths of which are singletons. The sample was peripheral blood, taken on day 0 of AZD1222 vaccination. The receptors were sampled from an adult in good health.

This chain links TRBV3-1 (or the pseudogene TRBV3-2) with TRBJ1-2; D gene ambiguous. The CDR3 sequence is 13 residues long. V gave up 1 base and J gave up 7 bases, with 10 bases separating them. The V gene's germline CDR1 is LGHDT and CDR2 YNNKEL (reference sequence). Here the CDR3 reads CASSQGPKGGYTF. DNA for the CDR3: TGTGCCAGCAGCCAAGGGCCAAAAGGTGGCTACACCTTC.

The chain has TRBV25-1 and TRBJ2-5; 12 bases agree with TRBD2. V gave up 4 bases and J gave up 0 bases; unmatched junction bases: 3. Germline V gene data show CDR1 as MGHDK and CDR2 as SYGVNS. This CDR3 region has 16 residues. The CDR3 spells CASSVRTSGNQETQYF. CDR3 coding DNA: TGTGCCAGCAGTGTCCGGACTAGCGGGAACCAAGAGACCCAGTACTTC.

Many counts were recorded for this clone. The chain carries TRBV14 and TRBJ2-1; D is unclear. Trimming shortened V by 0 bases and J by 9 bases, and 12 bases separated the two germline ends. CDR3 length: 14 residues. Per germline, CDR1 SGHDN and CDR2 FVKESK. Here the CDR3 DNA reads TGTGCCAGCAGCCAAGATCTAGTAGGTAGTGAGCAGTTCTTC. Translated, it gives CASSQDLVGSEQFF.

V usage is TRBV28 and J usage is TRBJ2-7; 7 nucleotides line up with TRBD1. The CDR3 totals 15 residues. Germline-derived CDR1 and CDR2 are MDHEN and SYDVKM. Trimming took 6 bases from V and 10 from J; bases not matched to a gene: 18. The CDR3 sequence: CASRSQTGLFRPQYF. CDR3 bases: TGTGCCAGCAGATCCCAGACAGGGTTGTTTAGGCCCCAGTACTTC.

The chain has TRBV7-2 and TRBJ2-4, with 7 bases fitting TRBD2. J gave up 7 bases and V 1 base, and 10 bases lay outside the gene matches. In germline, CDR1 is SGHTA, CDR2 FQGNSA. The CDR3 runs 16 residues. For the CDR3, the DNA is TGTGCCAGCAGCTTAGAAGGGCTAGCGGAGAGGAACATTCAGTACTTC. It is translated as CASSLEGLAERNIQYF. The full variable domain, its missing parts supplied by reference TRBV7-2 and TRBJ2-4, is GAGVSQSPSNKVTEKGKDVELRCDPISGHTALYWYRQSLGQGLEFLIYFQGNSAPDKSGLPSDRFSAERTGGSVSTLTIQRTQQEDSAVYLCASSLEGLAERNIQYFGAGTRLSVL.

The J gene is TRBJ1-2, the V gene TRBV7-9; D ambiguous. The germline V gene has CDR1 SEHNR and CDR2 FQNEAQ (reference sequence). This CDR3 spans 16 amino acids. Trimming cost V 6 bases and J 3 bases, with 20 bases left between them. The CDR3 sequence: CASSFGPGGADYGYTF. The DNA for the CDR3 is TGTGCCAGCAGTTTCGGGCCGGGAGGCGCGGACTATGGCTACACCTTC.

This chain links TRBV28 with TRBJ2-3, with TRBD2 matching over 11 bases. The CDR3 spans 18 residues. V dropped 3 bases and J dropped 2; count of bases not matched to a gene: 10. Per germline, CDR1 MDHEN and CDR2 SYDVKM. CDR3: CASSFGGLAAPSTDTQYF. The CDR3 region has the DNA TGTGCCAGCAGTTTCGGGGGACTAGCGGCACCTTCCACAGATACGCAGTATTTT.

The chain links TRBV28 to TRBJ1-2, with D possibly being TRBD1 (5 bases). The germline CDR1 and CDR2 sequences are MDHEN and SYDVKM. The CDR3 extends over 14 amino acids. Trimming took 1 base from V and 5 from J, leaving 11 bases between them. The CDR3 sequence is CASSLYQGWYGYTF. In DNA form, the CDR3 reads TGTGCCAGCAGTTTATACCAGGGATGGTATGGCTACACCTTC.

This clone showed up just once. The genes are TRBV9 and TRBJ2-1; D is undetermined. Germline V gene data show CDR1 as SGDLS and CDR2 as YYNGEE. The CDR3 is made up of 16 amino acids. V lost 0 bases and J lost 2, with 12 bases in between. The CDR3 loop is CASSVARTETYNEQFF. CDR3 nucleotides: TGTGCCAGCAGCGTAGCTAGAACAGAAACCTACAATGAGCAGTTCTTC.

The V call is TRBV28, the J call TRBJ2-3; 8 bases agree with TRBD2. This CDR3 has 18 residues. Germline CDR1 is MDHEN and CDR2 is SYDVKM. The V segment lost 4 bases and the J segment 0 bases; nucleotides outside the gene matches: 12. The CDR3 is CASSWADTGLASTDTQYF. The CDR3 DNA sequence: TGTGCCAGCAGTTGGGCTGATACAGGACTAGCAAGCACAGATACGCAGTATTTT.

This chain uses TRBV24-1 with TRBJ1-1, with 10 bases lining up with TRBD1. Germline CDR1 and CDR2: KGHDR and SFDVKD. J lost 5 bases, V lost 3 bases, and 14 bases had no gene match. The length of the CDR3 is 18 residues. CDR3 in DNA: TGTGCCACCAGTGATCCCGTGCGGGGGGACAGGGGAGGGACTGAAGCTTTCTTT. Translating gives CATSDPVRGDRGGTEAFF.

This clone was detected only once. The chain employs TRBV5-1 and TRBJ1-1; TRBD1 aligns across 9 bases. Germline CDR1 SGHRS, CDR2 YFSETQ. Losses at the gene ends were 4 bases for V and 0 bases for J; bases not matched to a gene: 7. The CDR3 spans 16 residues. DNA of the CDR3: TGCGCCAGCAGCCTGATGGGACAGGGACTGAACACTGAAGCTTTCTTT. Translating gives CASSLMGQGLNTEAFF.

The chain combines TRBV29-1 with TRBJ2-7; D is perhaps TRBD1 or TRBD2 (5 bases each). The CDR3 is made up of 12 amino acids. The V gene lost 0 bases and the J gene lost 6 bases, with 9 bases spanning the gap. Germline V CDR1 and CDR2: SQVTM, ANQGSEA. The CDR3 loop is CSVEEWGSEQYF. In DNA form, the CDR3 reads TGCAGCGTTGAAGAGTGGGGGTCCGAGCAGTACTTC.

This sequence joins TRBV29-1 and TRBJ1-2; 7 bases map to TRBD1. The V gene's germline CDR1 is SQVTM and CDR2 ANQGSEA. V shed 7 bases, J shed 2 bases, and the junction held 4 bases outside the gene matches. The CDR3 sequence is 12 residues long. The DNA of the CDR3 is TGCAGCGCCTCGGGACAGAACTATGGCTACACCTTC. Amino acid sequence: CSASGQNYGYTF.

The chain has TRBV10-3 and TRBJ1-3, with TRBD1 as a possible D gene (5 bases). Germline V gene sequence: CDR1 ENHRY, CDR2 SYGVKD. The V end was cut by 0 bases, the J end by 4 bases, with 10 bases between. The CDR3 loop spans 15 amino acids. Here the CDR3 DNA reads TGTGCCATCAGTGAGTCCGGGGGAGGAGGAAACACCATATATTTT. It encodes CAISESGGGGNTIYF.

This chain joins TRBV28 and TRBJ2-5, with TRBD1 matching 11 bases. Germline V gives CDR1 MDHEN, CDR2 SYDVKM. Unmatched junction bases numbered 11, after V lost 6 bases and J lost 8 bases. This CDR3 is built from 15 residues. CDR3 region: CASSLGQGAPSTQYF. CDR3 bases: TGTGCCAGCAGCTTAGGACAGGGGGCTCCGTCTACCCAGTACTTC.

The chain recombines TRBV5-4 with TRBJ1-3; unclear D gene. V dropped 0 bases and J dropped 1 base, with 8 bases sitting between them. The CDR3 totals 15 residues. Germline V gene data show CDR1 as SGHNT and CDR2 as YYREEE (reference sequence). CDR3 in DNA: TGTGCCAGCAGCTTGGAACGGGCATCTGGAAACACCATATATTTT. Translating gives CASSLERASGNTIYF. The full variable domain, with the rest looked up from reference TRBV5-4 and TRBJ1-3, is ETGVTQSPTHLIKTRGQQVTLRCSSQSGHNTVSWYQQALGQGPQFIFQYYREEENGRGNFPPRFSGLQFPNYSSELNVNALELDDSALYLCASSLERASGNTIYFGEGSWLTVV.

The genes are TRBV24-1 and TRBJ2-5; 9 nucleotides agree with TRBD2. Per germline, CDR1 KGHDR and CDR2 SFDVKD. The CDR3 spans 15 residues. V shed 4 bases and J 5 bases; nucleotides not matched to a gene: 7. For the CDR3, the DNA is TGTGCCACCAGTGACCCGGCGGGAGGGCCGGAGACCCAGTACTTC. Translating it yields CATSDPAGGPETQYF.

The CDR3 sequence is CASSDRGPNEKLFF. DNA of the CDR3: TGTGCCAGCAGTGACAGGGGACCTAATGAAAAACTGTTTTTT. V gene TRBV2 combines with J gene TRBJ1-4, with a weak D call TRBD1 (6 bases). The CDR3 has 14 amino acids. Trimming removed 3 bases from V and 3 bases from J, with 8 bases in between. Looked up from germline, CDR1 is SNHLY and CDR2 is FYNNEI.

The chain has TRBV4-1 and TRBJ1-6; the D is unclear. This CDR3 comprises 16 residues. V shed 0 bases and J shed 10 bases, with 16 bases lying between them. Germline assignment: CDR1 MGHRA and CDR2 YSYEKL. CDR3 sequence: CASSQEAASPSSPLHF. As DNA, the CDR3 is TGCGCCAGCAGCCAAGAAGCCGCGTCTCCCTCCTCACCCCTCCACTTT.

The V call is TRBV11-2, the J call TRBJ2-7; no definite D call. V was cut by 2 bases and J by 2 bases, with 7 bases left in between. Germline V gene sequence: CDR1 SGHAT, CDR2 FQNNGV. The CDR3 length is 13 residues. The CDR3 sequence: CASSLTAAYEQYF. DNA for the CDR3: TGTGCCAGCAGCTTAACAGCAGCCTACGAGCAGTACTTC.

The CDR3 sequence is CASSLREGLGEQYF. The CDR3 region has the DNA TGCGCCAGCAGCCTGCGGGAGGGCCTGGGGGAGCAGTACTTC. J is TRBJ2-7 and V is TRBV4-1; the match to TRBD2 covers 9 bases. The CDR3 spans 14 residues. V lost 4 bases and J lost 7; bases outside the gene matches: 8. Germline loops: CDR1 MGHRA, CDR2 YSYEKL.

V usage is TRBV30 and J usage is TRBJ1-1; D might be TRBD1 (5 bases). The CDR3 is 14 amino acids. CDR1 GTSNPN and CDR2 SVGIG come from the germline V gene (reference sequence). V was clipped by 2 bases and J by 3 bases, with 13 bases between them. In nucleotides, the CDR3 is TGTGCCTGGAGTCCGGACCTAGGGGACACTGAAGCTTTCTTT. This sequence encodes CAWSPDLGDTEAFF.

V is TRBV4-1 and J is TRBJ1-3; perhaps TRBD1 as D (5 bases). Germline loops: CDR1 MGHRA, CDR2 YSYEKL. V lost 3 bases and J 0 bases, leaving 12 bases between the germline ends. The CDR3 loop spans 16 amino acids. The chain's CDR3 is CASSQPAGTSGNTIYF. The CDR3 nucleotides are TGCGCCAGCAGCCAGCCCGCAGGGACCTCTGGAAACACCATATATTTT.

V and J are TRBV9 and TRBJ1-3; 7 bases match TRBD1. J was trimmed by 2 bases and V by 4 bases; bases with no gene match: 12. This CDR3 region has 17 residues. Germline lookup yields CDR1 SGDLS and CDR2 YYNGEE. CDR3 bases: TGTGCCAGCAGCCCAGGGGGGGGACAGCGGGCTGGAAACACCATATATTTT. Translated: CASSPGGGQRAGNTIYF.

The chain joins TRBV28 to TRBJ2-1; 9 nucleotides line up with TRBD1. The CDR3 has 16 residues. Germline-derived CDR1 and CDR2 are MDHEN and SYDVKM. J lost 8 bases, V lost 4 bases, and 12 bases had no gene match. CDR3 residues: CASSSSGTGWGYEQFF. DNA of the CDR3: TGTGCCAGCAGTTCGTCAGGGACAGGGTGGGGTTATGAGCAGTTCTTC.

The chain carries TRBV5-1 and TRBJ1-3, with a weak D call TRBD1 (5 bases). Trimming stripped 4 bases from V and 2 bases from J, with 13 bases between. CDR3 length: 15 amino acids. The germline V gene has CDR1 SGHRS and CDR2 YFSETQ. CDR3 loop: CASSLARGPGNTIYF. The CDR3 nucleotides read TGCGCCAGCAGCCTGGCAAGGGGTCCTGGAAACACCATATATTTT.

The V gene is TRBV9, the J gene TRBJ2-2, with TRBD1 matching over 9 bases. Germline V gives CDR1 SGDLS, CDR2 YYNGEE. V lost 4 bases and J lost 6; bases outside the gene matches: 4. This CDR3 has 14 amino acids. The CDR3 bases are TGTGCCAGCAGCCGGGACAGGGTGCCCGGGGAGCTGTTTTTT. Amino acid sequence: CASSRDRVPGELFF.